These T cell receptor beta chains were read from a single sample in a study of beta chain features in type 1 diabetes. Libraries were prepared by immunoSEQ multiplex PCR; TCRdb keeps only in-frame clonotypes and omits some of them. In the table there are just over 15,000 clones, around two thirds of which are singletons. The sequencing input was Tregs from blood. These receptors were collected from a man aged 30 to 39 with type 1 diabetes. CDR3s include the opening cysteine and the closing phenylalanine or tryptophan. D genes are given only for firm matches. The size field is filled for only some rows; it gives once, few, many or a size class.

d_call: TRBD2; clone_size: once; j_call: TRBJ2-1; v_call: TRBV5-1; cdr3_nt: TGCGCCAGCAGCCTAACTAGCCGCGGGGGCTACAATGAGCAGTTCTTC; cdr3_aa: CASSLTSRGGYNEQFF
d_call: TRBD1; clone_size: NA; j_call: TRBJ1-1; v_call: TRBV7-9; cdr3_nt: TGTGCCAGCAGCTCCAGACAGGGGGCGGTGAACACTGAAGCTTTCTTT; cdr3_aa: CASSSRQGAVNTEAFF
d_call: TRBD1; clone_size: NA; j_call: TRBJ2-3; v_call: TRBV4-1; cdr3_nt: TGCGCCAGCAGCCCCTCCAAACAGGGGGATACGCAGTATTTT; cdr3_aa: CASSPSKQGDTQYF
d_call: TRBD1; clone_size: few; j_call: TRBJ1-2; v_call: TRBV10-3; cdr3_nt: TGTGCCACCCGAGAGGGTCTCGGACAGGGGGACTATGGCTACACCTTC; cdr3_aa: CATREGLGQGDYGYTF
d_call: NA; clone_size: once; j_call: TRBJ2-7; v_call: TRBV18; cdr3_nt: TGTGCCAGCTCACGACAGGCTCCCTACGAGCAGTACTTC; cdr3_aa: CASSRQAPYEQYF
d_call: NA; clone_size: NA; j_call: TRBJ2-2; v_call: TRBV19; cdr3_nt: TGTGCCAGTAGTATGCTGCGGTGGGACACCGGGGAGCTGTTTTTT; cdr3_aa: CASSMLRWDTGELFF
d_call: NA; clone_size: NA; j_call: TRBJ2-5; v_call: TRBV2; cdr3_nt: TGTGCCAGCCCGGGTAAACGGGACCAAGAGACCCAGTACTTC; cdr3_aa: CASPGKRDQETQYF
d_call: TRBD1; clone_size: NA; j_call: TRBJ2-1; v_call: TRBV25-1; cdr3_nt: TGTGCCAGCAGTGAATCGGGACAGGGATACAATGAGCAGTTCTTC; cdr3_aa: CASSESGQGYNEQFF
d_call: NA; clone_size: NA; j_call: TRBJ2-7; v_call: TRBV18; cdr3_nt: TGTGCCAGCTCACAACAGACAGTCGAGCAGTACTTC; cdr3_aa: CASSQQTVEQYF
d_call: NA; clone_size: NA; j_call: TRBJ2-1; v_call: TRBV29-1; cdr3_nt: TGCAGCGTTGCCCTACGCTTCAGCGGAGGGTCCTACAATGAGCAGTTCTTC; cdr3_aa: CSVALRFSGGSYNEQFF
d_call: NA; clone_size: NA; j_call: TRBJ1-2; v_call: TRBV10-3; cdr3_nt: TGTGCCATCAGTGAGTCTTCCGGACATGGCAGCTACACCTTC; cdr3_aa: CAISESSGHGSYTF
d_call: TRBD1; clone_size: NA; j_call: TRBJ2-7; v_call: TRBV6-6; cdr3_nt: TGTGCCAGCAGTTGGAACGGGACAGGGACCTACGAGCAGTACTTC; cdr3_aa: CASSWNGTGTYEQYF
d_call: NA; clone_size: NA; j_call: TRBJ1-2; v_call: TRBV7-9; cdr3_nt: TGTGCCAGCAGCTTCAACAGGGACAACTATGGCTACACCTTC; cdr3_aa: CASSFNRDNYGYTF
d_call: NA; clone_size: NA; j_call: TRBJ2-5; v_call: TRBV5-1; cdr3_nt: TGCGCCAGCAGCTTGGAGCGGCACGAGGAAACCCAGTACTTC; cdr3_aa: CASSLERHEETQYF
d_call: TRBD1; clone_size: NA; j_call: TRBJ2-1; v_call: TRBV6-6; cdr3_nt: TGTGCCAGCAGGACGACAGGGGATGAGCAGTTCTTC; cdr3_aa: CASRTTGDEQFF
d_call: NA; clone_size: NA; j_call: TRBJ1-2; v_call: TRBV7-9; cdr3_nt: TGTGCCAGCGGGCAGGACATAGAAAACTATGGCTACACCTTC; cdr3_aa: CASGQDIENYGYTF
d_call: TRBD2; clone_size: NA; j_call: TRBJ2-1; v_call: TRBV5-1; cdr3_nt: TGCGCCAGCAGCCCTAGCGGGGCCTCCTACAATGAGCAGTTCTTC; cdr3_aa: CASSPSGASYNEQFF
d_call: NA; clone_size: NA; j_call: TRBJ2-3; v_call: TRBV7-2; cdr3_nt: TGTGCCAGCAGCTTCAGTCGGGGGATTGGCACAGATACGCAGTATTTT; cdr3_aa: CASSFSRGIGTDTQYF
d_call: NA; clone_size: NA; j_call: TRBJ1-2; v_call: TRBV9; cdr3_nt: TGTGCCAGCAGCGTAGTTTTCCAGGGTCTCTACACCTTC; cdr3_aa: CASSVVFQGLYTF
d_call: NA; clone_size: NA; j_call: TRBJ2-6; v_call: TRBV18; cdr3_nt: TGTGCCAGCTCATACAATCCCTCTGGGGCCAACGTCCTGACTTTC; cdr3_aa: CASSYNPSGANVLTF
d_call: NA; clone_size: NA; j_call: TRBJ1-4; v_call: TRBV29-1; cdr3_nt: TGCAGCGTTGAACGTGCGGTCGTTAATGAAAAACTGTTTTTT; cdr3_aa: CSVERAVVNEKLFF
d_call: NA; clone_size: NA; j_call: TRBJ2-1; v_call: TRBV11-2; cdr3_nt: TGTGCCAGCAGCCCCATCGGTTCTGGGGGGGCCAATGAGCAGTTCTTC; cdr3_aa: CASSPIGSGGANEQFF
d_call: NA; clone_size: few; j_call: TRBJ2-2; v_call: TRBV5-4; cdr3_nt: TGTGCCAGCAGCTCGCCCAGGGGCTTCGGGGACACCGGGGAGCTGTTTTTT; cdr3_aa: CASSSPRGFGDTGELFF
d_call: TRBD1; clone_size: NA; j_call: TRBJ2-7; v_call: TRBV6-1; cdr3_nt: TGTGCCAGCAGTGAGACAGGGACCTACGAGCAGTACTTC; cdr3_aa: CASSETGTYEQYF
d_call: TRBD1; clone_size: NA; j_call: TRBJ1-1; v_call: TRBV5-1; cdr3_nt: TGCGCCAGCAGCTGGGGGCCTACAGGGGCGAACACTGAAGCTTTCTTT; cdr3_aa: CASSWGPTGANTEAFF
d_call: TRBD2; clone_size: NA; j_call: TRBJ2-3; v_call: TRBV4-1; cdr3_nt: TGCGCCAGCAGCCAAGCAATCCCGGGACTAGCAACAGATACGCAGTATTTT; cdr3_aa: CASSQAIPGLATDTQYF
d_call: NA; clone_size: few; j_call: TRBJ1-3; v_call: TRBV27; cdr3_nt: TGTGCCAGCAGTTCAGGGGGAAACACCATATATTTT; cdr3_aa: CASSSGGNTIYF
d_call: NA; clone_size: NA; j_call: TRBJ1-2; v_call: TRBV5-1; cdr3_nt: TGCGCCAGCAGCCCCGGGGTCGCAGTCGGCGACTATGGCTACACCTTC; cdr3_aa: CASSPGVAVGDYGYTF
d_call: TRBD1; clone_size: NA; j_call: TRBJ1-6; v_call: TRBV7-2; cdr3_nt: TGTGCCAGCACCCAAACGCGACAGGGAAGCTCACCCCTCCACTTT; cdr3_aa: CASTQTRQGSSPLHF
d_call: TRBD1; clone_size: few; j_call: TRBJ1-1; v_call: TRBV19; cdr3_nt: TGTGCCAGTAGTTTCCAGGGGGACACTGAAGCTTTCTTT; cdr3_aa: CASSFQGDTEAFF
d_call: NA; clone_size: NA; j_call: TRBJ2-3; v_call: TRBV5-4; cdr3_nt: TGTGCCAGCAGCTTGGACGCCCTAGTCCGAGGAGATACGCAGTATTTT; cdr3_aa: CASSLDALVRGDTQYF
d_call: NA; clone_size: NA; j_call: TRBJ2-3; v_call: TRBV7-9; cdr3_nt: TGTGCCAGCAGCTTACAGGGGTCGGAAGCGCAGTATTTT; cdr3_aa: CASSLQGSEAQYF
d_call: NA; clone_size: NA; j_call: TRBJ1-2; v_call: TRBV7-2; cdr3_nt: TGTGCCAGCAGCTTAAGGACGGGAGATAACTATGGCTACACCTTC; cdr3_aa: CASSLRTGDNYGYTF
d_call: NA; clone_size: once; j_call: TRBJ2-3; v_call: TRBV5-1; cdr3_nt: TGCGCCAGCAGCTTGGGGGCAGGAGGGGGGGGCACAGATACGCAGTATTTT; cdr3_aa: CASSLGAGGGGTDTQYF
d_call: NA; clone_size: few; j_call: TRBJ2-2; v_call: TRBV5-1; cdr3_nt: TGCGCCAGCAGCTTCGGCACCGGGGAGCTGTTTTTT; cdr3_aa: CASSFGTGELFF
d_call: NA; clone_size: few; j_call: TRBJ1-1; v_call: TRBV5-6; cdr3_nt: TGTGCCAGCAGGGCCAGGGAAGTTGGAACTGAAGCTTTCTTT; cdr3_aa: CASRAREVGTEAFF
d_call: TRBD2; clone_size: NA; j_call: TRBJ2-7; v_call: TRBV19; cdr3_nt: TGTGCCAGTAGTTCCCGAACTAGCGGGAGCTCCTACGAGCAGTACTTC; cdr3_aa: CASSSRTSGSSYEQYF
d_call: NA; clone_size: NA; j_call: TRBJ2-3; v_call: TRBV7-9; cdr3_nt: TGTGCCAGCAGCTCACAGGGTACGCAGTATTTT; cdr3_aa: CASSSQGTQYF
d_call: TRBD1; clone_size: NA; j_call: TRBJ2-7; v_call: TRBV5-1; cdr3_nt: TGCGCCAGCAGCGCGGGACAGGGAGTCGACGAGCAGTACTTC; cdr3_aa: CASSAGQGVDEQYF
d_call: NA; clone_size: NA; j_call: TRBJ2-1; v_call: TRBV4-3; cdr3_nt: TGCGCCAGCAGCCGGACTATCGGGGGTCACAATGAGCAGTTCTTC; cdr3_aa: CASSRTIGGHNEQFF
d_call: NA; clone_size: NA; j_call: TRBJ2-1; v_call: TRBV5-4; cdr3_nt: TGTGCCAGCAGCCCGGGGGAGCGCGGGGTGAGGAATGAGCAGTTCTTC; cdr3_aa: CASSPGERGVRNEQFF
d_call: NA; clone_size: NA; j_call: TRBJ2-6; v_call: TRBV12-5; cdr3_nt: TGTGCTAGTGGTTTGGTAAAGGGGGATTCGATCTCTGGGGCCAACGTCCTGACTTTC; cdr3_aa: CASGLVKGDSISGANVLTF
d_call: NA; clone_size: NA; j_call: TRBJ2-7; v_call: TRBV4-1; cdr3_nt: TGCGCCAGCAGCCAAGGGGTAGCGGATGGTTACTCCTACGAGCAGTACTTC; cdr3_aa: CASSQGVADGYSYEQYF
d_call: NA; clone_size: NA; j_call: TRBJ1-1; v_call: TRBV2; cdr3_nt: TGTGCCAGCAGTCCCCCGCGCTCCAACACTGAAGCTTTCTTT; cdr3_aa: CASSPPRSNTEAFF
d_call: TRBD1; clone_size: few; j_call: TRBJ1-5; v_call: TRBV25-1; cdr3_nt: TGTGCCAGCAGTGAATCTGGCAGGGGGCTAAATCAGCCCCAGCATTTT; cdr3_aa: CASSESGRGLNQPQHF
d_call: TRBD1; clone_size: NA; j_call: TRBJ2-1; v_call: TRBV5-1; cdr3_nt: TGCGCCAGCAGCCTCCAGGACAGGAGCAATGAGCAGTTCTTC; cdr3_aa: CASSLQDRSNEQFF
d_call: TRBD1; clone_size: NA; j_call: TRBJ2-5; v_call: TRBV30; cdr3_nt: TGTGCCTGGAGTGTGGGTCAGGGGGAAGAGACCCAGTACTTC; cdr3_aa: CAWSVGQGEETQYF
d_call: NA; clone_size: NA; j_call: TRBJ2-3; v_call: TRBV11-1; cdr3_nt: TGTGCCAGCAGGCCAACAGGGCTAGATACGCAGTATTTT; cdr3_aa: CASRPTGLDTQYF
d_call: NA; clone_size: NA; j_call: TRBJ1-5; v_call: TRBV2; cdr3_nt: TGTGCCAGCAAGGGGGATAATCAGCCCCAGCATTTT; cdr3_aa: CASKGDNQPQHF
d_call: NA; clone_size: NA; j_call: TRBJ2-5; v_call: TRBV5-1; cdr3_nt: TGCGCCAGCAGCTTGGCGACAGGTCCCCAAGAGACCCAGTACTTC; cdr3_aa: CASSLATGPQETQYF